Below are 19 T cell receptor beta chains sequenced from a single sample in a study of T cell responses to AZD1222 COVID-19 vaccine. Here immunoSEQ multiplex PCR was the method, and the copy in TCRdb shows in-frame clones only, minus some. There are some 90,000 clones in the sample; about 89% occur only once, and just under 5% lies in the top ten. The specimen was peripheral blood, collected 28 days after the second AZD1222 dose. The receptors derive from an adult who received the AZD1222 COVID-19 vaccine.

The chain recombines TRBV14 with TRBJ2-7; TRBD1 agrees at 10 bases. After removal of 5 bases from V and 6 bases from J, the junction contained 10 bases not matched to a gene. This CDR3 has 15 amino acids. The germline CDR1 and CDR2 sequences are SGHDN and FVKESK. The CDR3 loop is CASSFSTGGLGEQYF. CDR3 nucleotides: TGTGCCAGCAGCTTCTCGACAGGGGGCTTGGGCGAGCAGTACTTC.

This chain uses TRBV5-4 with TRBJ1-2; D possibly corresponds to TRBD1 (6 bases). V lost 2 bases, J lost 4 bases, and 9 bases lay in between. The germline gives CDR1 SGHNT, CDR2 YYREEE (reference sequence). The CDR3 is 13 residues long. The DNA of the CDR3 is TGTGCCAGCAGCTTCCGAGGGGGCTATGGCTACACCTTC. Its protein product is CASSFRGGYGYTF.

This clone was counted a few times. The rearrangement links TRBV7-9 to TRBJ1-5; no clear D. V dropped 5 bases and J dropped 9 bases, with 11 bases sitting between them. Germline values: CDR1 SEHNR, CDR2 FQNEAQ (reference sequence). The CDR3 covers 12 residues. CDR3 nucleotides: TGTGCCAGCAGCGAACCCAGTGGGCCCCAGCATTTT. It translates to CASSEPSGPQHF.

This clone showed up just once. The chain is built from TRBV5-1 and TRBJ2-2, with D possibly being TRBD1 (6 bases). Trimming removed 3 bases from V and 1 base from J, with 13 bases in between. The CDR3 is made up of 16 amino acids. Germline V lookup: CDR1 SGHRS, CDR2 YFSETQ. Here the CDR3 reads CASSSQGILNTGELFF. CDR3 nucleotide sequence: TGCGCCAGCAGCTCCCAGGGGATATTGAACACCGGGGAGCTGTTTTTT.

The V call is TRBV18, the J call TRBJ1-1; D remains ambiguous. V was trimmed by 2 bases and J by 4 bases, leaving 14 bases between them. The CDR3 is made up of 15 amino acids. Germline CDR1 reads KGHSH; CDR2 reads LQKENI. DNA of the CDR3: TGTGCCAGCTCACCAGTTAGTCAGGTGGGCACTGAAGCTTTCTTT. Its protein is CASSPVSQVGTEAFF.

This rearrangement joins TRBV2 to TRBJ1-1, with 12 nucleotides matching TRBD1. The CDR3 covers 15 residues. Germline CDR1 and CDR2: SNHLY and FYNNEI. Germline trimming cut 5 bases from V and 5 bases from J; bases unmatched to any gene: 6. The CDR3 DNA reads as TGTGCCAGCAGTAGGGGACAGGGGGCAGAAACTGAAGCTTTCTTT. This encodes CASSRGQGAETEAFF.

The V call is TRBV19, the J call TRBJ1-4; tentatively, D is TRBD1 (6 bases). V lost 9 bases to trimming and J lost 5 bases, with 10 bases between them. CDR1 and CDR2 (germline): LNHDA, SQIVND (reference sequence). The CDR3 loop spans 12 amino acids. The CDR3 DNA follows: TGTGCCAGCTCAGACAGGAATGAAAAACTGTTTTTT. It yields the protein CASSDRNEKLFF.

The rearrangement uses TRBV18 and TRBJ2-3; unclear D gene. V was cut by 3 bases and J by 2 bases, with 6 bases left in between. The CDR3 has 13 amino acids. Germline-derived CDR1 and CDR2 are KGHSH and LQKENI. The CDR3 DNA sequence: TGTGCCAGCTCACCGAGGAACACAGATACGCAGTATTTT. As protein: CASSPRNTDTQYF.

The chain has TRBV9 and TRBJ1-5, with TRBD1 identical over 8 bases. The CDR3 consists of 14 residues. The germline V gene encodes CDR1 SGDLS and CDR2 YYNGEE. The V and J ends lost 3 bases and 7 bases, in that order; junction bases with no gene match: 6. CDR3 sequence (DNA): TGTGCCAGCAGCGCTCAGGGGGCAGGGCAGCCCCAGCATTTT. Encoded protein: CASSAQGAGQPQHF.

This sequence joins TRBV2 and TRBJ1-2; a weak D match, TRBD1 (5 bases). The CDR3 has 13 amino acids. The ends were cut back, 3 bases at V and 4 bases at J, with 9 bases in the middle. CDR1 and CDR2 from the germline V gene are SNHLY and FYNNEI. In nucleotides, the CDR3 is TGTGCCAGCAGTGACCCAAGGGGCTATGGCTACACCTTC. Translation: CASSDPRGYGYTF.

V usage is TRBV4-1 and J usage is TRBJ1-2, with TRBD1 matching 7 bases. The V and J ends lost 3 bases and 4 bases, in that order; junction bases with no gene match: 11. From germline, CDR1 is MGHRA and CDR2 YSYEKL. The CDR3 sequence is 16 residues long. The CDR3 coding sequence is TGCGCCAGCAGCCATGCCGGGACAGCCGCTCTCTATGGCTACACCTTC. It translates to CASSHAGTAALYGYTF.

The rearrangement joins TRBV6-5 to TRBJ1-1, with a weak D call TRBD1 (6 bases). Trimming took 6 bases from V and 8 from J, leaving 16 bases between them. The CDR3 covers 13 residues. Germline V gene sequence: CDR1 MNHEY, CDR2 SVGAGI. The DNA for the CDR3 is TGTGCCAGCAGAGGAGGAAGGACAGTCGAAGCTTTCTTT. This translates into CASRGGRTVEAFF.

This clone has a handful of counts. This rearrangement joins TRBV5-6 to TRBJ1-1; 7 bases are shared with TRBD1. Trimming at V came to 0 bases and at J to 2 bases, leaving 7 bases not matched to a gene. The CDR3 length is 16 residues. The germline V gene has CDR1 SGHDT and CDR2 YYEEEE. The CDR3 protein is CASSLAGQPINTEAFF. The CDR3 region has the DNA TGTGCCAGCAGCTTGGCGGGACAGCCAATAAACACTGAAGCTTTCTTT.

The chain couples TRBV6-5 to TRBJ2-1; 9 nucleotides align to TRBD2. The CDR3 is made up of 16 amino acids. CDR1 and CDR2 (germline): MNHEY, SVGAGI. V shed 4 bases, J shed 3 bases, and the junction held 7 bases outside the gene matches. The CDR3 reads CASSFAAGGIYNEQFF. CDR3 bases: TGTGCCAGCAGTTTCGCAGCGGGGGGAATCTACAATGAGCAGTTCTTC.

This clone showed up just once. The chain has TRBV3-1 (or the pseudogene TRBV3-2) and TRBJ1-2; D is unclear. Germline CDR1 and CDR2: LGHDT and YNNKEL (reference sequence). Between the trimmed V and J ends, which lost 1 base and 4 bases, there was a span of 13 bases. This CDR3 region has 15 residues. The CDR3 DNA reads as TGTGCCAGCAGCCAAGCAAGTTGGCAGACCTATGGCTACACCTTC. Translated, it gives CASSQASWQTYGYTF.

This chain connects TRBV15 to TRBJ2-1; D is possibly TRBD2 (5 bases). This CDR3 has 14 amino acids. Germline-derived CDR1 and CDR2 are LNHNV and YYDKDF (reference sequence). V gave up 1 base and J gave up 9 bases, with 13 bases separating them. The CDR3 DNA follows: TGTGCCACCAGCAGAGGGTCCGGAGGCTCTGAGCAGTTCTTC. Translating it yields CATSRGSGGSEQFF.

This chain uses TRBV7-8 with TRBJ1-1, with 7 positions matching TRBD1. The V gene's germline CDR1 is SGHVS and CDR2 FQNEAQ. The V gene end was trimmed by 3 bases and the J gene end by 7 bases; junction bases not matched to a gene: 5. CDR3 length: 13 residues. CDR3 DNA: TGTGCCAGCAGCTTTCAGGGGGAGGTTGAAGCTTTCTTT. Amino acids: CASSFQGEVEAFF.

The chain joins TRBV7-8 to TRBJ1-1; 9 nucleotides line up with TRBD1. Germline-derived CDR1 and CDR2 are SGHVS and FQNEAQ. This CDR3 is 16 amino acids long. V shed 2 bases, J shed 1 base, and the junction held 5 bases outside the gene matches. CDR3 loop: CASSLWDRASNTEAFF. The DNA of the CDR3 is TGTGCCAGCAGCTTATGGGACAGGGCTTCGAACACTGAAGCTTTCTTT.

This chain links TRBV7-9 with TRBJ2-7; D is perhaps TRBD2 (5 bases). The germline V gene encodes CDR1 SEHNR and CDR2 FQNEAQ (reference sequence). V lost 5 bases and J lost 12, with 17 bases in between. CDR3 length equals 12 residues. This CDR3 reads CASSLDGMVGYF. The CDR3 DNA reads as TGTGCCAGCAGCCTGGACGGGATGGTGGGGTACTTC.